These T cell receptor beta chains were read from a single sample in a study of blood T cell repertoires in COVID-19. Assay: immunoSEQ multiplex PCR; the TCRdb copy retains only in-frame clones and omits some. The sample contains about 140,000 clones, under 90% of which appear only once. The material sequenced was peripheral blood. The receptors originated from a human donor in a cohort sampled during active COVID-19. Both conserved end residues are part of each CDR3. D genes are given only for firm matches. The listing skips clone size in some rows; elsewhere it reads once, few, many or a size class.

clone_size	j_call	d_call	v_call	cdr3_nt	cdr3_aa
NA	TRBJ2-7	NA	TRBV28	TGTGCCAGCAGCCCGACTAATTCCTACGAGCAGTACTTC	CASSPTNSYEQYF
NA	TRBJ2-3	TRBD2	TRBV4-3	TGCGCCAGCAGCCAAGAACCGGGACTAACAGATACGCAGTATTTT	CASSQEPGLTDTQYF
NA	TRBJ1-5	NA	TRBV6-5	TGTGCCAGCAATTGGCAGACGGGTGGCAATCAGCCCCAGCATTTT	CASNWQTGGNQPQHF
NA	TRBJ2-1	NA	TRBV5-1	TGCGCCAGCAGCGGGGCTAGCGCCACCTACAATGAGCAGTTCTTC	CASSGASATYNEQFF
NA	TRBJ2-7	NA	TRBV9	TGTGCCAGCAGCGTAAGCCCGGACAGCTTATACGAGCAGTACTTC	CASSVSPDSLYEQYF
NA	TRBJ1-5	NA	TRBV3-1/TRBV3-2	TGTGCCAGCGCCGACAGTCGTAGCAATCAGCCCCAGCATTTT	CASADSRSNQPQHF
NA	TRBJ1-1	NA	TRBV2	TGTGCCAGCAGTGACAACAGGGTCTTGGAAGCTTTCTTT	CASSDNRVLEAFF
NA	TRBJ2-1	NA	TRBV7-2	TGTGCCAGCAGCCCCGCCGGGAAAAATAATGAGCAGTTCTTC	CASSPAGKNNEQFF
once	TRBJ2-7	NA	TRBV28	TGTGCCAGCAGTCGAACTAGCCAGGGAGTGTACGAGCAGTACTTC	CASSRTSQGVYEQYF
NA	TRBJ2-5	NA	TRBV7-2	TGTGCCAGCAGCTTAGTGGTGGGAAGGGGCGAGACCCAGTACTTC	CASSLVVGRGETQYF
NA	TRBJ1-2	TRBD1	TRBV7-2	TGTGCCAGCAGCCCTGATTGGGACAGGGGGCGATCTGGCTACACCTTC	CASSPDWDRGRSGYTF
NA	TRBJ1-5	NA	TRBV7-2	TGTGCCAGCAGCTTAAAGGGGTCGGGCAGAGAGAATCAGCCCCAGCATTTT	CASSLKGSGRENQPQHF
NA	TRBJ2-3	NA	TRBV2	TGTGCCAGCAGTGAAAGGGGGTTTTCAGATACGCAGTATTTT	CASSERGFSDTQYF
once	TRBJ2-3	TRBD2	TRBV7-9	TGTGCCAGCCCCCGTGGGCTAGCGGAACTCACAGATACGCAGTATTTT	CASPRGLAELTDTQYF
few	TRBJ2-1	TRBD2	TRBV3-1/TRBV3-2	TGTGCCAGCAGCCAAAGCTCTAGCGGGAGCGTCGGGCAGTTCTTC	CASSQSSSGSVGQFF
few	TRBJ1-1	NA	TRBV2	TGTGCCAGCAGGAGGAGTGGCACTGAAGCTTTCTTT	CASRRSGTEAFF
NA	TRBJ2-3	NA	TRBV2	TGTGCCAGCAGTGCTGGCACAGATACGCAGTATTTT	CASSAGTDTQYF
NA	TRBJ1-2	NA	TRBV3-1/TRBV3-2	TGTGCCAGCAGCCAAGATTGGGGCGCGAACTATGGCTACACCTTC	CASSQDWGANYGYTF
NA	TRBJ2-3	TRBD2	TRBV5-4	TGTGCCAGCAGCAGGACTAGCGGGAGGGGCACAGATACGCAGTATTTT	CASSRTSGRGTDTQYF
NA	TRBJ2-2	TRBD2	TRBV9	TGTGCCAGCAGCCGGACTAGTACCGGGGAGCTGTTTTTT	CASSRTSTGELFF
few	TRBJ1-2	NA	TRBV5-6	TGTGCCACCAGCTCCAGTGGGGGGACTGGCTACACCTTC	CATSSSGGTGYTF
NA	TRBJ2-3	TRBD1	TRBV7-8	TGTGCCAGCAGCCCAACTCCCGGGACAGGTAGCACAGATACGCAGTATTTT	CASSPTPGTGSTDTQYF
NA	TRBJ1-4	NA	TRBV15	TGTGCCACCAGCAGAGGGGAAGCGAGGAGGAATGAAAAACTGTTTTTT	CATSRGEARRNEKLFF
once	TRBJ2-7	NA	TRBV6-2/TRBV6-3	TGTGCCAGCAGTACCACGAACTACAAGACCTACGAGCAGTACTTC	CASSTTNYKTYEQYF
NA	TRBJ2-2	NA	TRBV2	TGTGCCAGCAGTCGGACCGGGGAGCTGTTTTTT	CASSRTGELFF
NA	TRBJ2-4	NA	TRBV15	TGTGCCACCAGCAGAGCGGGGAGCGTAGCCAAAAACATTCAGTACTTC	CATSRAGSVAKNIQYF
NA	TRBJ2-3	NA	TRBV1	TGCACCAGCAGTCTCGATTATACCCTAGCGGCTAGCACAGATACGCAGTATTTT	CTSSLDYTLAASTDTQYF
NA	TRBJ2-3	NA	TRBV5-4	TGTGCCAGCAGCCCCCCCGGGGGCACAGATACGCAGTATTTT	CASSPPGGTDTQYF
NA	TRBJ2-7	TRBD1	TRBV6-5	TGTGCCAGCAGAGGTGGACAGGGGGGAAGCTACGAGCAGTACTTC	CASRGGQGGSYEQYF
NA	TRBJ2-1	TRBD2	TRBV6-2/TRBV6-3	TGTGCCAGCAGTTCTAGCGGGGCCCTTTACAATGAGCAGTTCTTC	CASSSSGALYNEQFF
NA	TRBJ2-6	TRBD1	TRBV11-2	TGTGCCAGCAGCTTAGGTACAGGGGTCGGGGCCAACGTCCTGACTTTC	CASSLGTGVGANVLTF
NA	TRBJ1-2	NA	TRBV5-5	TGTGCCAGCAGCTTGGCCACACAGCGGGTAGCTAACTATGGCTACACCTTC	CASSLATQRVANYGYTF
once	TRBJ2-5	TRBD2	TRBV7-2	TGTGCCAGCAGCGAAGGACTAGCGGGAGTGGGGACCCAGTACTTC	CASSEGLAGVGTQYF
once	TRBJ2-3	TRBD2	TRBV28	TGTGCCAGCAGTTTAGGTGGTAGCGGGAACACAGATACGCAGTATTTT	CASSLGGSGNTDTQYF
NA	TRBJ2-1	TRBD2	TRBV4-1	TGCGCCAGCAGCCAAGCTGGGACTAGCGGGAGCTATGAGCAGTTCTTC	CASSQAGTSGSYEQFF
once	TRBJ2-7	NA	TRBV5-1	TGCGCCAGCAGCTCGGGGCCTCGGAGGGGAAAAAGCTCCTACGAGCAGTACTTC	CASSSGPRRGKSSYEQYF
NA	TRBJ1-1	NA	TRBV18	TGTGCCAGCTCAGACCCAGGGATTAGAGAAGCTTTCTTT	CASSDPGIREAFF
NA	TRBJ1-4	TRBD1	TRBV7-9	TGTGCCAGCAGCTTAGGACAGGGTAATGAAAAACTGTTTTTT	CASSLGQGNEKLFF
NA	TRBJ2-1	TRBD1	TRBV6-2/TRBV6-3	TGTGCCAGCAGTTCAACCCGGGACAGGGGGCGCAGCGGCAGCTCCTACAATGAGCAGTTCTTC	CASSSTRDRGRSGSSYNEQFF
NA	TRBJ2-7	TRBD1	TRBV29-1	TGCAGCGTTGAATCCCCCGGGACAGGGGGGGTCTCCGAGCAGTACTTC	CSVESPGTGGVSEQYF
NA	TRBJ1-2	NA	TRBV18	TGTGCCAGCTCCCTTGACAATCTCCATGGCTACACCTTC	CASSLDNLHGYTF
NA	TRBJ1-1	NA	TRBV27	TGTGCCAGCAGTTCGGTCGGGGGTGAAGCTTTCTTT	CASSSVGGEAFF
NA	TRBJ2-3	TRBD1	TRBV7-9	TGTGCCAGCAGCTTAGGGACAGGGGTTGTGGATAGCACAGATACGCAGTATTTT	CASSLGTGVVDSTDTQYF
NA	TRBJ1-6	TRBD1	TRBV5-1	TGCGCCAGCAGCGCTGGACAGGGTGGCGACAATTCACCCCTCCACTTT	CASSAGQGGDNSPLHF
NA	TRBJ2-7	NA	TRBV9	TGTGCCAGCAGCGAGCAAGCGGAGGCCTCCTACGAGCAGTACTTC	CASSEQAEASYEQYF
NA	TRBJ2-5	TRBD2	TRBV19	TGTGCCAGTAGGCGGACTAGCGGGACCCAAGAGACCCAGTACTTC	CASRRTSGTQETQYF
NA	TRBJ2-1	NA	TRBV9	TGTGCCAGCAGCGTATCCGGTTACAATGAGCAGTTCTTC	CASSVSGYNEQFF
NA	TRBJ2-7	TRBD2	TRBV6-1	TGTGCCAGCAGTGTTGGGGCGCGAGCGGGAGGCCTAAAGCAGTACTTC	CASSVGARAGGLKQYF
NA	TRBJ1-6	NA	TRBV4-3	TGCGCCAGCAGCCAAGAGACAGCGCGAAACCTCCACTTT	CASSQETARNLHF
once	TRBJ1-2	NA	TRBV20-1	TGCAGTGCTAGTCCGCGGGGGGGTGGCTACACCTTC	CSASPRGGGYTF
NA	TRBJ2-7	TRBD2	TRBV11-1	TGTGCCAGCAGCTTATTAGCGGGAGGTTTCTACGAGCAGTACTTC	CASSLLAGGFYEQYF
NA	TRBJ2-1	TRBD2	TRBV28	TGTGCCAGCGACGGGACTAGCGGGAGGGGAGTTTACAATGAGCAGTTCTTC	CASDGTSGRGVYNEQFF
NA	TRBJ2-1	TRBD2	TRBV7-3	TGTGCCAGCAGCCAGTGGACTAGCGGGAATCCTCATGAGCAGTTCTTC	CASSQWTSGNPHEQFF
NA	TRBJ2-3	NA	TRBV28	TGTGCCACCCAGGATTTTGGGCGGGGAGGCACAGATACGCAGTATTTT	CATQDFGRGGTDTQYF
NA	TRBJ1-1	TRBD1	TRBV27	TGTGCCAGCAGTGGCCGGGACAGGGGGAACACTGAAGCTTTCTTT	CASSGRDRGNTEAFF
NA	TRBJ1-1	NA	TRBV29-1	TGCAGCGTTGATGCAGGGTTTTCGTCTGCTTTCTTT	CSVDAGFSSAFF
once	TRBJ1-3	NA	TRBV5-5	TGTGCCAGCAGCTGGGCAAGTTCGCGGACAGTCGGAAACACCATATATTTT	CASSWASSRTVGNTIYF
NA	TRBJ2-5	TRBD2	TRBV18	TGTGCCAGCTCACCACCGGGGGGGATGGAGACCCAGTACTTC	CASSPPGGMETQYF
NA	TRBJ1-2	NA	TRBV28	TGTGCCACCTATCAGTTGAGAACTAAAAATGGCTACACCTTC	CATYQLRTKNGYTF